The TCR beta chain under discussion was sequenced for a study of Graves' ophthalmopathy and Graves' hyperthyroidism. The V gene end was trimmed by 0 bases and the J gene end by 2 bases; junction bases not matched to a gene: 5. Germline values: CDR1 SGDLS, CDR2 YYNGEE. The length of the CDR3 is 16 residues. The PBMC fraction was derived from over 9 ml of fresh peripheral blood. The sequenced template was RNA, covering the TCR beta CDR3 region. The first-round RT-PCR employed HTBI primers together with the Qiagen OneStep RT-PCR kit. A multiplex PCR was then performed as the second round. Using its own MiXCR run on the multiplex PCR reads, TCRdb lists one record per CDR3 protein. The sample carries some 360,000 distinct CDR3 sequences, approximately 17% recorded once. This clonotype was seen only a few times.

Sequencing was carried out using peripheral blood. The chain employs TRBV9 and TRBJ2-5; 9 nucleotides align to TRBD2. The source is an adult woman with stable Graves' hyperthyroidism. As DNA, the CDR3 is TGTGCCAGCAGCGTAGACGCGGGAGGGTGGCAAGAGACCCAGTACTTC. Protein sequence: CASSVDAGGWQETQYF. Combining the CDR3 with reference TRBV9 and TRBJ2-5 gives the whole variable domain DSGVTQTPKHLITATGQRVTLRCSPRSGDLSVYWYQQSLDQGLQFLIQYYNGEERAKGNILERFSAQQFPDLHSELNLSSLELGDSALYFCASSVDAGGWQETQYFGPGTRLLVL.